This T cell receptor (beta chain) was obtained from a study of CD8 T cells in Susac syndrome. Reverse transcription of roughly 0.5 to 1 ug RNA used random hexamers. TCR beta CDR3 was amplified by immunoSEQ multiplex PCR. This amplification extended across 54 Vbeta and 13 Jbeta segments. TCRdb analysed the immunoSEQ multiplex PCR reads with MiXCR anew, one entry per CDR3 protein. Of about 66,000 distinct CDR3 sequences in the sample, roughly 94% were seen once. Looked up from germline, CDR1 is SGHNT and CDR2 is YYREEE (reference sequence). V was clipped by 0 bases and J by 4 bases; unmatched bases: 6. CDR3 length equals 17 residues.

The V and J genes are TRBV5-4 and TRBJ2-5; 13 bases agree with TRBD2. The sequenced sample consisted of CD8+ T cells from PBMCs. The sequence came from a human donor with multiple sclerosis. CDR3 nucleotide sequence: TGTGCCAGCAGCTTGGTAGGACTAGCGGGGGTGGGAGAGACCCAGTACTTC. Translation gives CASSLVGLAGVGETQYF.